This T cell receptor beta chain was obtained from a study of blood T cell repertoires in COVID-19. As processed by the authors: Estimates of nucleated cell counts were drawn from the amplification of reference gene primers. Sequenced by immunoSEQ multiplex PCR; TCRdb stores in-frame clones only, minus some. The DNA was the basis for D and trimming; V, J and clone size are from that table. The repertoire holds 110,000 to 150,000 clones, about four fifths seen once, with 3.5% in the top ten. The clonotype comes from a man aged 70 or older who had recovered from COVID-19. Sequenced input: peripheral blood.

The CDR3 here is CASSSRSRDSDKAFF. In nucleotides, the CDR3 is TGTGCCAGCAGTTCCCGATCCCGGGACAGCGATAAAGCTTTCTTT. The chain is built from TRBV6-5 and TRBJ1-1, with 7 bases matching TRBD1. This CDR3 spans 15 amino acids. CDR1 is MNHEY, CDR2 SVGAGI, per germline. V shed 4 bases, J shed 9 bases, and the junction held 14 bases outside the gene matches.